Shown below are 7 T cell receptor beta chains from a single sample sequenced in a study of T cell changes during pregnancy in multiple sclerosis. Generated by immunoSEQ multiplex PCR, the TCRdb table keeps only in-frame clones and is missing some. This sample has around 30,000 clones, with about 92% found just once. The sequencing here drew on CD8+ T cells from peripheral blood mononuclear cells, taken before pregnancy. The receptors were sampled from a female donor with multiple sclerosis, enrolled in a pregnancy study.

This clone appeared once. The rearrangement links TRBV5-5 to TRBJ2-7; tentatively, D is TRBD1 (5 bases). Germline V CDR1 and CDR2: SGHKS, YYEKEE (reference sequence). The CDR3 is made up of 17 amino acids. V lost 3 bases, J lost 0 bases, and 19 bases lay in between. CDR3 loop: CASSSSPQGPSSYEQYF. CDR3 DNA sequence: TGTGCCAGCAGCTCTTCGCCCCAGGGCCCTAGCTCCTACGAGCAGTACTTC.

The chain couples TRBV6-5 to TRBJ2-5, with D unclear. The germline gives CDR1 MNHEY, CDR2 SVGAGI. Trimming pared 5 bases from V and 0 bases from J, leaving 13 bases between. This CDR3 spans 15 amino acids. CDR3 amino acids: CASSPSGGYQETQYF. The CDR3 DNA reads TGTGCCAGCAGTCCTTCTGGCGGCTACCAAGAGACCCAGTACTTC.

The chain recombines TRBV10-3 with TRBJ1-2, with 8 bases matching TRBD1. V lost 11 bases, J lost 3 bases, and 5 bases stayed unmatched. CDR3 size: 12 residues. Germline values: CDR1 ENHRY, CDR2 SYGVKD. CDR3 residues: CASQTGDYGYTF. CDR3 DNA sequence: TGTGCCTCCCAGACAGGGGACTATGGCTACACCTTC.

The chain combines TRBV29-1 with TRBJ2-6; possibly TRBD2 for D (6 bases). Germline V gene lookup returns CDR1 SQVTM and CDR2 ANQGSEA. The CDR3 totals 16 residues. The V end lost 4 bases, the J end lost 0 bases, and 13 bases lay between the germline ends. The CDR3 DNA is TGCAGCGTTGTTGGGGGGTTGAGCTCTGGGGCCAACGTCCTGACTTTC. Translated: CSVVGGLSSGANVLTF.

The CDR3 region has the DNA TGCAGCGTTGGGCGGGCGGGTGAGCAGTTCTTC. Translation gives CSVGRAGEQFF. The V and J genes are TRBV29-1 and TRBJ2-1; tentative D call: TRBD2 (5 bases). The germline CDR1 and CDR2 sequences are SQVTM and ANQGSEA. The ends were cut back, 4 bases at V and 9 bases at J, with 10 bases in the middle. The CDR3 extends over 11 amino acids.

The chain recombines TRBV5-1 with TRBJ2-1; possibly TRBD2 for D (6 bases). Between the trimmed V and J ends, which lost 5 bases and 6 bases, there was a span of 21 bases. The CDR3 covers 16 residues. CDR1 is SGHRS and CDR2 is YFSETQ in the germline V gene. In DNA form, the CDR3 reads TGCGCCAGCAGTCAACCGCCTAGCGTGTTAGGCAATGAGCAGTTCTTC. Translated: CASSQPPSVLGNEQFF.

The V and J genes are TRBV7-2 and TRBJ1-6; D is ambiguous. The CDR3 runs to 16 residues. CDR1 SGHTA and CDR2 FQGNSA come from the germline V gene. The V end lost 0 bases, the J end lost 6 bases, and 12 bases lay between the germline ends. CDR3: CASSLARRGPNSPLHF. In DNA form, the CDR3 reads TGTGCCAGCAGCTTAGCGAGAAGAGGCCCTAATTCACCCCTCCACTTT.